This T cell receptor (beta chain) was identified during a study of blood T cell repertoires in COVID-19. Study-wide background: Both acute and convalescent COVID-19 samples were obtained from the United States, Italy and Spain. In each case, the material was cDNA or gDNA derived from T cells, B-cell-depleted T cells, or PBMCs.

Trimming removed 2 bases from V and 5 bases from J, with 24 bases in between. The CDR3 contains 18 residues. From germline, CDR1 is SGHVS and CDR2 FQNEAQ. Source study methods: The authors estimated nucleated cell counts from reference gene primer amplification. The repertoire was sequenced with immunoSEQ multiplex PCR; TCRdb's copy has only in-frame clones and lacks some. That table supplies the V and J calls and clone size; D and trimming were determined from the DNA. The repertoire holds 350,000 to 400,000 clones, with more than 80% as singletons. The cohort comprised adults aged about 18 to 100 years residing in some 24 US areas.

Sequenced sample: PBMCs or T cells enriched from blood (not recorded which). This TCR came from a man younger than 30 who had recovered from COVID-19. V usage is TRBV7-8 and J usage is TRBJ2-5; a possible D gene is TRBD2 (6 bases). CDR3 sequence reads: CASSLNFVEARGGETQYF. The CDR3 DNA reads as TGTGCCAGCAGCTTAAATTTCGTGGAGGCTAGAGGAGGGGAGACCCAGTACTTC.